This T cell receptor (beta chain) was found in a study of CD8+CD57+ T cells in acquired aplastic anemia. Study-level background: Sorted CD4+ and CD8+ cells yielded DNA averaging roughly 3.3 ug.

In patients chosen for sequencing, flow cytometry had shown CD8+CD57+ cell expansion. Each patient carried a diagnosis of severe acquired aplastic anemia. Template material for TCR beta VDJ and CDR3 profiling consisted of genomic DNA. MiXCR was run by TCRdb on the reads, yielding one entry per CDR3 protein. Among 150,000 or so distinct CDR3 sequences listed, 48% were seen once. The CDR3 length is 12 residues. Per the germline V gene, CDR1 is ENHRY and CDR2 is SYGVKD. Between the trimmed V and J ends, which lost 11 bases and 0 bases, there was a span of 11 bases. The chain couples TRBV10-3 to TRBJ2-7; D is unresolved. Source material: sorted CD4+, CD8+, or CD8+CD57+ T cells (not recorded which) from PBMCs. The TCR originated in a human donor with aplastic anemia. The CDR3 bases are TGTGCCGCTGGTAAAGGCTCCTACGAGCAGTACTTC. Translating gives CAAGKGSYEQYF.